Following are 27 T cell receptor beta chains from one sample sequenced in a study of graft-versus-host responses after intestinal transplantation. Sequencing used immunoSEQ multiplex PCR; TCRdb keeps in-frame clones, though not all of them. Altogether some 41,000 clones are present, approximately 95% being singletons, with the ten largest covering 0.5% to 0.55%. No antigen is known for these receptors. This specimen consisted of unstimulated CD8+ T cells sorted from spleen or lymph node cells, obtained before transplant. Receptor source: a human donor who was the organ donor for an intestinal transplant.

The chain links TRBV7-9 to TRBJ2-1; D not resolved. Trimming removed 5 bases from V and 7 bases from J, with 9 bases in between. Germline assignment: CDR1 SEHNR and CDR2 FQNEAQ (reference sequence). This CDR3 region has 12 residues. CDR3 nucleotides: TGTGCCAGCAGCCGATTGGGGAATGAGCAGTTCTTC. Its protein product is CASSRLGNEQFF.

A single count supports this clone. The V gene is TRBV4-3, the J gene TRBJ1-1; D gene ambiguous. Per the germline V gene, CDR1 is LGHNA and CDR2 is YSLEER. This CDR3 is built from 15 residues. The germline V and J ends were trimmed by 0 bases and 1 base, with 9 bases remaining between them. As DNA, the CDR3 is TGCGCCAGCAGCCAAGATGGCTTACGGAACACTGAAGCTTTCTTT. Amino acids: CASSQDGLRNTEAFF.

CDR3 in amino acids: CSVEGSGDGGEFNEQFF. CDR3 nucleotide sequence: TGCAGCGTTGAAGGCTCCGGCGACGGGGGGGAGTTTAATGAGCAGTTCTTC. This rearrangement joins TRBV29-1 to TRBJ2-1; 8 bases agree with TRBD2. The CDR3 has 17 residues. Germline V lookup: CDR1 SQVTM, CDR2 ANQGSEA. Trimming removed 1 base from V and 7 bases from J; junction bases left unmatched: 15.

The rearrangement uses TRBV25-1 and TRBJ1-4; 11 bases align to TRBD1. The CDR3 sequence is 16 residues long. The germline V gene encodes CDR1 MGHDK and CDR2 SYGVNS. The V gene end was trimmed by 4 bases and the J gene end by 2 bases; junction bases not matched to a gene: 3. The CDR3 DNA reads TGTGCCAGCAGTGGGACAGGGGGCGGGACTAATGAAAAACTGTTTTTT. It specifies CASSGTGGGTNEKLFF. The variable domain in full, with the rest retrieved from reference TRBV25-1 and TRBJ1-4, is EADIYQTPRYLVIGTGKKITLECSQTMGHDKMYWYQQDPGMELHLIHYSYGVNSTEKGDLSSESTVSRIRTEHFPLTLESARPSHTSQYLCASSGTGGGTNEKLFFGSGTQLSVL.

The chain employs TRBV27 and TRBJ2-7; D call uncertain. The V and J ends lost 0 bases and 1 base respectively, with 4 bases between them. Per the germline V gene, CDR1 is MNHEY and CDR2 is SMNVEV (reference sequence). This CDR3 spans 13 amino acids. This CDR3 reads CASSLSQSYEQYF. CDR3 nucleotide sequence: TGTGCCAGCAGTTTATCGCAGTCCTACGAGCAGTACTTC.

The chain's CDR3 is CASSAPRDRDYEQYF. The CDR3 DNA sequence: TGTGCCAGCAGCGCGCCACGGGACAGGGATTACGAGCAGTACTTC. V and J are TRBV7-9 and TRBJ2-7; TRBD1 agrees at 9 bases. The CDR3 has 15 amino acids. CDR1 SEHNR and CDR2 FQNEAQ come from the germline V gene (reference sequence). J gave up 4 bases and V 5 bases, and 9 bases lay outside the gene matches.

The chain has TRBV6-1 and TRBJ2-7; TRBD2 matches 9 bases. CDR1 MNHNS and CDR2 SASEGT come from the germline V gene. The CDR3 consists of 15 residues. J gave up 0 bases and V 1 base, and 1 base lay outside the gene matches. CDR3 loop: CASSEVAGDSYEQYF. In nucleotides, the CDR3 is TGTGCCAGCAGTGAAGTAGCGGGGGACTCCTACGAGCAGTACTTC.

This clone was found once. The chain joins TRBV11-2 to TRBJ1-2; D remains ambiguous. Per germline, CDR1 SGHAT and CDR2 FQNNGV. The CDR3 covers 15 residues. V lost 1 base to trimming and J lost 4 bases, with 13 bases between them. The CDR3 spells CASSLGGEVRYGYTF. The DNA for the CDR3 is TGTGCCAGCAGCTTAGGCGGGGAGGTTCGCTATGGCTACACCTTC. Full variable domain (outside the CDR3, taken from reference TRBV11-2 and TRBJ1-2): EAGVAQSPRYKIIEKRQSVAFWCNPISGHATLYWYQQILGQGPKLLIQFQNNGVVDDSQLPKDRFSAERLKGVDSTLKIQPAKLEDSAVYLCASSLGGEVRYGYTFGSGTRLTVV.

The V call is TRBV30, the J call TRBJ1-2; D ambiguous. V was clipped by 7 bases and J by 4 bases, with 10 bases between them. Germline V gene sequence: CDR1 GTSNPN, CDR2 SVGIG (reference sequence). CDR3 length: 11 residues. CDR3 protein: CASNSPYGYTF. The CDR3 DNA is TGTGCCTCCAACAGCCCCTATGGCTACACCTTC.

The chain employs TRBV19 and TRBJ1-5, with D tentatively TRBD1 (6 bases). Germline CDR1 and CDR2: LNHDA and SQIVND (reference sequence). The CDR3 extends over 14 amino acids. Trimming shortened V by 5 bases and J by 5 bases, and 13 bases separated the two germline ends. DNA for the CDR3: TGTGCCAGTAGTTGGGGGGCGGGCTATCAGCCCCAGCATTTT. Encoded protein: CASSWGAGYQPQHF.

This chain links TRBV4-3 with TRBJ1-6; maybe TRBD1 (5 bases). Germline V CDR1 and CDR2: LGHNA, YSLEER. The CDR3 covers 16 residues. V was pared by 0 bases and J by 4 bases, with 10 bases between. The CDR3 loop is CASSQDTGLYNSPLHF. The CDR3 DNA follows: TGCGCCAGCAGCCAAGATACAGGCTTATATAATTCACCCCTCCACTTT.

The CDR3 protein is CASSIDRTDLMNTEAFF. CDR3 nucleotides: TGTGCCAGTAGTATAGATCGGACAGACCTCATGAACACTGAAGCTTTCTTT. The chain carries TRBV19 and TRBJ1-1, with D tentatively TRBD1 (6 bases). From germline, CDR1 is LNHDA and CDR2 SQIVND (reference sequence). With 0 bases removed from V and 0 bases from J, the gap between germline ends came to 14 bases. CDR3 length: 17 amino acids. The entire variable domain, with the rest obtained from reference TRBV19 and TRBJ1-1, is as follows: DGGITQSPKYLFRKEGQNVTLSCEQNLNHDAMYWYRQDPGQGLRLIYYSQIVNDFQKGDIAEGYSVSREKKESFPLTVTSAQKNPTAFYLCASSIDRTDLMNTEAFFGQGTRLTVV.

This clone was observed a handful of times. J is TRBJ2-2 and V is TRBV7-2; D is unclear. This CDR3 has 12 amino acids. Trimming cost V 4 bases and J 2 bases, with 2 bases left between them. Germline CDR1 SGHTA, CDR2 FQGNSA. CDR3 loop: CASSYNTGELFF. The CDR3 DNA reads TGTGCCAGCAGCTACAACACCGGGGAGCTGTTTTTT. The full variable domain, completed using reference TRBV7-2 and TRBJ2-2, is GAGVSQSPSNKVTEKGKDVELRCDPISGHTALYWYRQSLGQGLEFLIYFQGNSAPDKSGLPSDRFSAERTGGSVSTLTIQRTQQEDSAVYLCASSYNTGELFFGEGSRLTVL.

This chain uses TRBV4-1 with TRBJ1-1, with 7 nucleotides matching TRBD1. Trimming removed 4 bases from V and 0 bases from J; junction bases left unmatched: 11. The CDR3 length is 17 residues. From germline, CDR1 is MGHRA and CDR2 YSYEKL. CDR3 amino acids: CASSLGDSRILNTEAFF. The CDR3, as DNA: TGCGCCAGCAGCCTTGGGGACAGCCGAATATTGAACACTGAAGCTTTCTTT.

Only one count was recorded for this clone. The chain carries TRBV19 and TRBJ2-7; unclear D gene. The CDR3 spans 17 residues. CDR1 LNHDA and CDR2 SQIVND come from the germline V gene (reference sequence). V dropped 3 bases and J dropped 0 bases, with 18 bases sitting between them. CDR3 in amino acids: CASSIGTRVASSYEQYF. CDR3 coding DNA: TGTGCCAGTAGTATTGGTACTCGTGTTGCCTCCTCCTACGAGCAGTACTTC.

V usage is TRBV19 and J usage is TRBJ1-1; D uncertain. Per germline, CDR1 LNHDA and CDR2 SQIVND (reference sequence). This CDR3 has 13 residues. Trimming shortened V by 1 base and J by 2 bases, and 5 bases separated the two germline ends. Written as DNA, the CDR3 is TGTGCCAGTAGTATAGCTACTAACACTGAAGCTTTCTTT. Translating it yields CASSIATNTEAFF.

Only one count was recorded for this clone. The chain recombines TRBV6-6 with TRBJ2-7; D call uncertain. There are 15 residues in the CDR3. Trimming stripped 5 bases from V and 3 bases from J, with 17 bases between. Germline lookup yields CDR1 MNHNY and CDR2 SVGAGI (reference sequence). DNA for the CDR3: TGTGCCAGCAGTCAACACCCGGACCTATTCTACGAGCAGTACTTC. It specifies CASSQHPDLFYEQYF.

The chain carries TRBV4-2 and TRBJ2-7, with D possibly TRBD1 on 6 matching bases. The germline V and J ends were trimmed by 1 base and 2 bases, with 15 bases remaining between them. The CDR3 totals 16 residues. Germline V lookup: CDR1 LGHNA, CDR2 YNFKEQ. The CDR3 here is CASSQGLQGAPYEQYF. The CDR3 DNA is TGTGCCAGCAGCCAAGGTCTACAGGGAGCCCCCTACGAGCAGTACTTC.

The chain recombines TRBV5-4 with TRBJ2-3; tentatively, D is TRBD2 (5 bases). The V gene lost 4 bases and the J gene lost 3 bases, with 15 bases spanning the gap. The length of the CDR3 is 15 residues. Per the germline V gene, CDR1 is SGHNT and CDR2 is YYREEE (reference sequence). The CDR3 loop is CASSRSGAETDTQYF. The CDR3 nucleotides are TGTGCCAGCAGCCGCTCAGGAGCGGAGACAGATACGCAGTATTTT.

The genes are TRBV11-2 and TRBJ2-7; D not resolved. The CDR3 covers 14 residues. The germline V gene encodes CDR1 SGHAT and CDR2 FQNNGV. The V end lost 5 bases, the J end lost 3 bases, and 14 bases lay between the germline ends. This CDR3 reads CASSPLTTFYEQYF. CDR3 DNA: TGTGCCAGCAGCCCACTTACGACTTTCTACGAGCAGTACTTC.

The count of this clone is one. This chain uses TRBV6-1 with TRBJ2-7, with D unclear. The germline gives CDR1 MNHNS, CDR2 SASEGT. The CDR3 length is 11 residues. Trimming left V 10 bases short and J 8 bases short, with 15 bases between. CDR3 loop: CATEVGQKQYF. The DNA of the CDR3 is TGTGCCACCGAAGTTGGGCAAAAGCAGTACTTC.

The chain is built from TRBV10-3 and TRBJ2-3; the match to TRBD1 covers 7 bases. Trimming at V came to 2 bases and at J to 4 bases, leaving 9 bases not matched to a gene. The CDR3 sequence is 16 residues long. The germline V gene has CDR1 ENHRY and CDR2 SYGVKD. The chain's CDR3 is CAISENNRGWSDTQYF. CDR3 DNA sequence: TGTGCCATCAGTGAGAATAACAGGGGTTGGTCAGATACGCAGTATTTT.

The rearrangement links TRBV19 to TRBJ1-2; TRBD1 matches at 7 bases. The CDR3 is made up of 16 amino acids. The V gene's germline CDR1 is LNHDA and CDR2 SQIVND (reference sequence). V shed 6 bases, J shed 5 bases, and the junction held 15 bases outside the gene matches. The CDR3 loop reads CASRGRHRDREYGYTF. In DNA form, the CDR3 reads TGTGCCAGTAGAGGCAGACACCGAGACAGGGAGTATGGCTACACCTTC.

This clone was counted once. The rearrangement uses TRBV4-3 and TRBJ2-1; D remains ambiguous. With 0 bases removed from V and 0 bases from J, the gap between germline ends came to 6 bases. Germline loops: CDR1 LGHNA, CDR2 YSLEER. There are 15 residues in the CDR3. The CDR3 loop reads CASSQDRSSYNEQFF. Here the CDR3 DNA reads TGCGCCAGCAGCCAAGACCGTAGCTCCTACAATGAGCAGTTCTTC.

CDR3 coding DNA: TGTGCCAGCAGCCCTACAGGGGAGGGCACCGGGGAGCTGTTTTTT. Its protein is CASSPTGEGTGELFF. The chain uses TRBV4-2 and TRBJ2-2; D possibly matches TRBD1 or TRBD2 (7 bases each). Trimming removed 4 bases at V and 4 bases at J, with 13 bases between. Germline-derived CDR1 and CDR2 are LGHNA and YNFKEQ. This CDR3 region has 15 residues.

This chain uses TRBV5-4 with TRBJ2-5; possibly TRBD1 for D (7 bases). The V end lost 0 bases, the J end lost 3 bases, and 12 bases lay between the germline ends. Germline lookup yields CDR1 SGHNT and CDR2 YYREEE (reference sequence). The CDR3 contains 15 residues. The CDR3 DNA is TGTGCCAGCAGCTTGGTAGGGGGCGGGAAAGAGACCCAGTACTTC. Its protein is CASSLVGGGKETQYF.

The chain joins TRBV5-6 to TRBJ2-1, with D possibly TRBD1 on 6 matching bases. Germline CDR1 SGHDT, CDR2 YYEEEE. V lost 4 bases to trimming and J lost 7 bases, with 15 bases between them. The CDR3 contains 14 residues. CDR3 nucleotide sequence: TGTGCCAGCAGCCCAGGACAGTTTGAAAATGAGCAGTTCTTC. The encoded protein is CASSPGQFENEQFF.